This T cell receptor beta chain was obtained from a study of radiotherapy plus CTLA-4 blockade in lung cancer. Here immunoSEQ multiplex PCR was the method, and the copy in TCRdb shows in-frame clones only, minus some. This table has 81,000 or so clones, around nine tenths appearing once. This specimen was peripheral blood, taken from a patient treated with radiotherapy plus ipilimumab. The TCR comes from a human donor with non-small cell lung cancer who had stable disease on radiotherapy plus ipilimumab.

This CDR3 is CASSLELRELFF. The CDR3, as DNA: TGTGCCAGCAGCTTAGAGTTGAGGGAGCTGTTTTTT. The V gene is TRBV5-4, the J gene TRBJ2-2; D not resolved. CDR3 length: 12 amino acids. The germline CDR1 and CDR2 sequences are SGHNT and YYREEE (reference sequence). V lost 2 bases and J 9 bases, leaving 8 bases between the germline ends.